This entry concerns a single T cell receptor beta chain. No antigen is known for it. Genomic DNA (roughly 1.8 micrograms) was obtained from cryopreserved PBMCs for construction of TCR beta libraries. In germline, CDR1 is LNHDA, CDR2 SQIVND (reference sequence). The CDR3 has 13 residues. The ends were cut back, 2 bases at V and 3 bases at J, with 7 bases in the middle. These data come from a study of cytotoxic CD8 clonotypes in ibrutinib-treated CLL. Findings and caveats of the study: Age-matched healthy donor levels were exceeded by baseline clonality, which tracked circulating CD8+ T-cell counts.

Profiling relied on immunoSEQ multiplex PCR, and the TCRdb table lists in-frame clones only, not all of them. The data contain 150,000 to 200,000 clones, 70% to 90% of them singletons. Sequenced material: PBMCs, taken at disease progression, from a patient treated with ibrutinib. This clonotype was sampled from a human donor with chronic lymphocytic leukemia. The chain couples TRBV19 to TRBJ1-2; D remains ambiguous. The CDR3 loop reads CASSILGDYGYTF. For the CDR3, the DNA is TGTGCCAGTAGTATATTGGGAGACTATGGCTACACCTTC.